These T cell receptor beta chains were read from a single sample in a study of beta chain features in type 1 diabetes. Sequencing was performed with immunoSEQ multiplex PCR; in TCRdb, only in-frame clones are kept and a portion is missing. This sample has approximately 150,000 clones; roughly 60% occur once, and the top ten carry about 0.1%. Sequenced input: naive CD4+ T cells from blood. The receptors stem from a man aged 25 to 45 with type 1 diabetes. CDR3s include the opening cysteine and the closing phenylalanine or tryptophan. Each record gives: V gene, J gene, clone size, D gene, CDR3 protein, CDR3 DNA. A D gene is named only where the DNA matches it firmly. The listing skips clone size in some rows; elsewhere it reads once, few, many or a size class.

TRBV29-1,TRBJ2-2,NA,NA,CSVDSRNTGELFF,TGCAGCGTTGATTCCAGGAACACCGGGGAGCTGTTTTTT
TRBV29-1,TRBJ2-7,NA,TRBD1,CSVGTGGLYEQYF,TGCAGCGTAGGGACAGGGGGTCTCTACGAGCAGTACTTC
TRBV6-5,TRBJ1-5,NA,NA,CASSTVTEDQPQHF,TGTGCCAGCAGTACCGTAACAGAGGACCAGCCCCAGCATTTT
TRBV29-1,TRBJ2-7,few,NA,CSVTSSSYEQYF,TGCAGCGTTACGTCCAGCTCCTACGAGCAGTACTTC
TRBV27,TRBJ2-5,NA,NA,CASSLSGGGGETQYF,TGTGCCAGCAGTTTATCTGGTGGAGGCGGGGAGACCCAGTACTTC
TRBV18,TRBJ2-3,once,NA,CASSPDTDTQYF,TGTGCCAGCTCACCTGACACAGATACGCAGTATTTT
TRBV7-2,TRBJ2-1,NA,NA,CASSLVVYEQFF,TGTGCCAGCAGCTTAGTGGTTTATGAGCAGTTCTTC
TRBV7-9,TRBJ2-3,NA,NA,CASSNGPNLIADTQYF,TGTGCCAGCAGCAACGGGCCTAACTTAATTGCAGATACGCAGTATTTT
TRBV7-6,TRBJ1-6,NA,NA,CASSLGSRADNSPLHF,TGTGCCAGCAGCTTAGGGTCCAGGGCGGATAATTCACCCCTCCACTTT
TRBV27,TRBJ2-7,NA,NA,CASSSNFRVASEQYF,TGTGCCAGCAGTTCGAACTTCAGGGTCGCAAGCGAGCAGTACTTC
TRBV28,TRBJ1-5,NA,NA,CASSLVNQPQHF,TGTGCCAGCAGTTTGGTGAATCAGCCCCAGCATTTT
TRBV27,TRBJ2-3,few,NA,CASSPTTVADTQYF,TGTGCCAGCAGTCCTACAACTGTGGCAGATACGCAGTATTTT
TRBV7-6,TRBJ2-3,NA,TRBD1,CASSLGQGIGTDTQYF,TGTGCCAGCAGCTTAGGACAGGGGATTGGGACAGATACGCAGTATTTT
TRBV11-3,TRBJ2-1,NA,TRBD2,CASSLEAGVKWEQFF,TGTGCCAGCAGCTTAGAGGCGGGGGTAAAGTGGGAGCAGTTCTTC
TRBV10-3,TRBJ2-3,few,NA,CAISESGSHTDTQYF,TGTGCCATCAGTGAGTCGGGTAGTCACACAGATACGCAGTATTTT
TRBV29-1,TRBJ2-5,NA,TRBD1,CSAERQGETQYF,TGCAGCGCTGAGAGACAGGGGGAGACCCAGTACTTC
TRBV28,TRBJ2-7,NA,TRBD2,CASGLAGLSYEQYF,TGTGCCAGCGGATTAGCGGGGCTCTCCTACGAGCAGTACTTC
TRBV7-2,TRBJ2-1,NA,NA,CASSLGPDNEQFF,TGTGCCAGCAGCTTGGGTCCAGACAATGAGCAGTTCTTC
TRBV13,TRBJ2-3,NA,TRBD2,CASSPLAGTSVADTQYF,TGTGCCAGCAGCCCACTGGCTGGAACTAGCGTAGCAGATACGCAGTATTTT
TRBV18,TRBJ1-5,NA,NA,CASSPGPSTHQPQHF,TGTGCCAGCTCACCAGGCCCATCGACCCATCAGCCCCAGCATTTT
TRBV28,TRBJ2-3,NA,NA,CASSLPGVESDTQYF,TGTGCCAGCAGTTTACCTGGGGTAGAATCGGATACGCAGTATTTT
TRBV7-2,TRBJ2-3,NA,TRBD2,CASSLTSGGSADTQYF,TGTGCCAGCAGCTTGACTAGCGGGGGCAGCGCGGATACGCAGTATTTT
TRBV6-6,TRBJ2-5,NA,NA,CASSYSQGIETQYF,TGTGCCAGCAGTTACTCCCAGGGAATAGAGACCCAGTACTTC
TRBV2,TRBJ2-3,NA,NA,CASSLSRSTDTQYF,TGTGCCAGCAGTTTGAGTAGGAGCACAGATACGCAGTATTTT
TRBV18,TRBJ1-2,NA,NA,CASSKDSETNYGYTF,TGTGCCAGCTCAAAGGACAGTGAGACTAACTATGGCTACACCTTC
TRBV6-5,TRBJ1-2,NA,TRBD1,CASSEPTGAYGYTF,TGTGCCAGCAGTGAACCCACAGGGGCATATGGCTACACCTTC
TRBV7-9,TRBJ1-3,NA,NA,CASSPLAGAENTIYF,TGTGCCAGCAGCCCACTGGCAGGGGCTGAAAACACCATATATTTT
TRBV4-3,TRBJ2-4,few,NA,CASSQGVRGDIQYF,TGCGCCAGCAGCCAAGGTGTCAGGGGAGACATTCAGTACTTC
TRBV10-3,TRBJ1-2,NA,NA,CAIKGRLKNYGYTF,TGTGCCATCAAAGGACGGCTTAAGAACTATGGCTACACCTTC
TRBV2,TRBJ2-3,NA,NA,CASSATTVSSTDTQYF,TGTGCCAGCAGTGCGACGACGGTCTCTAGCACAGATACGCAGTATTTT
TRBV13,TRBJ1-2,few,NA,CASSPQDTTTYGYTF,TGTGCCAGCAGCCCACAAGACACAACCACCTATGGCTACACCTTC
TRBV2,TRBJ2-4,few,TRBD2,CASSETSGDNIQYF,TGTGCCAGCAGTGAAACTAGCGGGGATAACATTCAGTACTTC
TRBV7-9,TRBJ2-3,once,TRBD2,CASSATSGGGNRPTDTQYF,TGTGCCAGCAGCGCTACTAGCGGCGGGGGGAACCGACCCACAGATACGCAGTATTTT
TRBV7-2,TRBJ1-6,NA,NA,CASSLEEGRNSPLHF,TGTGCCAGCAGCTTAGAGGAAGGGCGGAATTCACCCCTCCACTTT
TRBV7-6,TRBJ1-3,few,NA,CASSLERGLGNTIYF,TGTGCCAGCAGCTTAGAACGGGGGCTCGGAAACACCATATATTTT
TRBV29-1,TRBJ1-1,few,TRBD1,CSVSGQGAAEAFF,TGCAGCGTCTCGGGACAGGGGGCTGCTGAAGCTTTCTTT
TRBV30,TRBJ2-5,NA,NA,CAWSVLETQYF,TGTGCCTGGAGTGTACTGGAGACCCAGTACTTC
TRBV9,TRBJ2-1,few,NA,CASSVDGRAWGEQFF,TGTGCCAGCAGCGTAGATGGCAGGGCCTGGGGTGAGCAGTTCTTC
TRBV28,TRBJ2-1,NA,NA,CASMGAAAYNEQFF,TGTGCCAGCATGGGGGCGGCAGCCTACAATGAGCAGTTCTTC
TRBV29-1,TRBJ2-5,NA,NA,CSVEPGRETQYF,TGCAGCGTCGAGCCAGGGCGGGAGACCCAGTACTTC
TRBV11-2,TRBJ2-7,NA,TRBD1,CASSSVMNRGSSYEQYF,TGTGCCAGCAGCTCGGTGATGAACAGGGGCAGCTCCTACGAGCAGTACTTC
TRBV30,TRBJ2-5,NA,NA,CAWSKGAETQYF,TGTGCCTGGAGTAAAGGGGCAGAGACCCAGTACTTC
TRBV20-1,TRBJ2-5,NA,NA,CSARVEETQYF,TGCAGTGCTAGAGTGGAAGAGACCCAGTACTTC
TRBV30,TRBJ2-3,few,NA,CAWSKEAGTDTQYF,TGTGCCTGGAGTAAAGAGGCCGGCACAGATACGCAGTATTTT
TRBV6-9,TRBJ1-1,NA,NA,CASKENTEAFF,TGTGCCAGCAAGGAGAACACTGAAGCTTTCTTT
TRBV5-1,TRBJ2-7,once,TRBD1,CASSLGGQGYEQYF,TGCGCCAGCAGCTTGGGAGGACAGGGGTACGAGCAGTACTTC
TRBV29-1,TRBJ1-2,NA,NA,CSVEEGPYYGYTF,TGCAGCGTTGAAGAAGGCCCGTACTATGGCTACACCTTC
TRBV7-8,TRBJ2-7,few,TRBD2,CASSLARGNPSYEQYF,TGTGCCAGCAGCTTAGCGCGGGGGAATCCTTCCTACGAGCAGTACTTC
TRBV2,TRBJ2-3,NA,NA,CASSAESTDTQYF,TGTGCCAGCAGTGCTGAGAGCACAGATACGCAGTATTTT
TRBV4-3,TRBJ1-3,NA,TRBD1,CASSHYGTGNTIYF,TGCGCCAGCAGCCACTACGGGACAGGGAACACCATATATTTT